Sequencing of this TCR beta chain was carried out in a study of vaccination effects on CD4 cells after COVID-19. Study results and caveats: The study, lacking early post-infection timepoints, had few convalescent patients.

Clones were sequenced by immunoSEQ multiplex PCR, and TCRdb holds only the in-frame ones, with some missing. Among about 23,000 clones listed, approximately 74% were seen once. Of note for this clone: The antigen remains unidentified.

Germline CDR1 is KGHSH and CDR2 is LQKENI. Trimming stripped 3 bases from V and 4 bases from J, with 16 bases between. This CDR3 has 16 amino acids. Expansion of antigen-specific CD4+ T cells with viral peptide pools was carried out by the ViraFEST assay before sequencing. The culture ran for less than 12 days, and then CD4+ T cells were isolated. Previously uninfected by SARS-CoV-2, the vaccine recipients also showed negative nucleocapsid antibodies. The rearrangement uses TRBV18 and TRBJ1-3; D is undetermined. The TCR sequence derives from a human donor who received a COVID-19 vaccine. Sample: CD4+ T cells from PBMCs cultured with SARS-CoV-2 spike peptides, taken before COVID-19 vaccination. CDR3: CASSPQSRDRGNTIYF. In nucleotides, the CDR3 is TGTGCCAGCTCACCTCAAAGCCGGGATAGAGGAAACACCATATATTTT.